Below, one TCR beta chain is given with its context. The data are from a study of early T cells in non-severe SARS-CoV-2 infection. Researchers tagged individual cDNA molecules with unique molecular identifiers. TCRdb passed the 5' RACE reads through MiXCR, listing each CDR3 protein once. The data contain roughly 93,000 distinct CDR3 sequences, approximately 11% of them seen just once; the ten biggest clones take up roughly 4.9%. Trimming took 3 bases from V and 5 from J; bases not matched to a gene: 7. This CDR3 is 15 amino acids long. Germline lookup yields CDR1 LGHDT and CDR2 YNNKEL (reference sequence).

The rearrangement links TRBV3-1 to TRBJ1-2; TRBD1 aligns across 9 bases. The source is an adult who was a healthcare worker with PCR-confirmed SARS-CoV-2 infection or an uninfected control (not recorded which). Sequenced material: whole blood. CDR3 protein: CASSQGTGPPYGYTF. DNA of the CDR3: TGTGCCAGCAGCCAGGGGACAGGGCCTCCTTATGGCTACACCTTC.